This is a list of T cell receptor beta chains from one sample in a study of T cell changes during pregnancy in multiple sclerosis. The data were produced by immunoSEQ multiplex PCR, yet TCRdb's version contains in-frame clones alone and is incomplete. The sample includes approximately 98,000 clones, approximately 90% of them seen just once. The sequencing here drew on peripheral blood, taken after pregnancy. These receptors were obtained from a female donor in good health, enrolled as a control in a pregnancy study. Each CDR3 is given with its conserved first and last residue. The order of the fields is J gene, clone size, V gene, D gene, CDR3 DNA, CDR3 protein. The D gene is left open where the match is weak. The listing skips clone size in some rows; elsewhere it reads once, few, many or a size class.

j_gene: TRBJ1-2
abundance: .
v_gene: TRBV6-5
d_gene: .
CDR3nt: TGTGCCAGCAGTGTTCTCGGCGGGGCTGACGGCTACACCTTC
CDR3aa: CASSVLGGADGYTF

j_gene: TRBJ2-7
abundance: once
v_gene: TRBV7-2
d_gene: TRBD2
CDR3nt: TGTGCCAGCAGCTTGGTAGCGGGACGGAACGAGCAGTACTTC
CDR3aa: CASSLVAGRNEQYF

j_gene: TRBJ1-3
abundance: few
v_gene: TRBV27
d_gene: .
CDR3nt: TGTGCCAGCAGTTTAAAGGGGTTCGCTGGAAACACCATATATTTT
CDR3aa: CASSLKGFAGNTIYF

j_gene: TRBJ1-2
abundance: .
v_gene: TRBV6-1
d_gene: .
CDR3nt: TGTGCCAGCACAACACATCCTAACTATGGCTACACCTTC
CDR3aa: CASTTHPNYGYTF

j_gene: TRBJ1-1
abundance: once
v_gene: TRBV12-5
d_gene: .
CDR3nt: TGTGCTAGTGACTCGGACAGAATCACTGAAGCTTTCTTT
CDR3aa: CASDSDRITEAFF

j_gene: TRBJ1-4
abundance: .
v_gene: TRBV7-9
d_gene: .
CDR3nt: TGTGCCAGCACCGTTACTAATGAAAAACTGTTTTTT
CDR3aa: CASTVTNEKLFF

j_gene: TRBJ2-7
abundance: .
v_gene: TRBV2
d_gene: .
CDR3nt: TGTGCCACCCTGGCCGGGGACAACTACGAGCAGTACTTC
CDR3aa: CATLAGDNYEQYF

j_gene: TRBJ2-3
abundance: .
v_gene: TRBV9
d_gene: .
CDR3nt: TGTGCCAGCAGCGTAGCTGCGACTTTAATCCCCAGCGATACGCAGTATTTT
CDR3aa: CASSVAATLIPSDTQYF

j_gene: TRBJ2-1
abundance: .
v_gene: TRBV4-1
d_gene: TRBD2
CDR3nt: TGCGCCAGCAGCCAAGTATGGGCGGGGGGGCCTAATGAGCAGTTCTTC
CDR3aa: CASSQVWAGGPNEQFF

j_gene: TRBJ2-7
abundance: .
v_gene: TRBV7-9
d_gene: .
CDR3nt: TGTGCCAGCAGCTTAGAGGGCGGGCCGACCTACGAGCAGTACTTC
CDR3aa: CASSLEGGPTYEQYF

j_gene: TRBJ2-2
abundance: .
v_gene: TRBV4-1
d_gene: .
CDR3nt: TGCGCCAGCAGCCAAGATGGGGCCCGGGTGATGGGTACCGGGGAGCTGTTTTTT
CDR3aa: CASSQDGARVMGTGELFF

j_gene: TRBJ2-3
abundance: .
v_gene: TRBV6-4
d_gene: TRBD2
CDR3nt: TGTGCCAGCAGTGGTAGCGGGGGGGCCTCAGATACGCAGTATTTT
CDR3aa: CASSGSGGASDTQYF

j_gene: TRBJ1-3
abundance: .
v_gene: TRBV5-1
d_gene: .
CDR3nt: TGCGCCAGCAGCCCCTCGGGGGATAACACCATATATTTT
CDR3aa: CASSPSGDNTIYF

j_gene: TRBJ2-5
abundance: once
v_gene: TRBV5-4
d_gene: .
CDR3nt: TGTGCCAGCAGCTTGTTGGGCCTAACGGGGGAGACCCAGTACTTC
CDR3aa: CASSLLGLTGETQYF

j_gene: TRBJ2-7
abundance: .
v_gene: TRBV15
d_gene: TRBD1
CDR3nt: TGTGCCACCAGCAGGGACAGGGCGAGCGAGCAGTACTTC
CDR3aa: CATSRDRASEQYF

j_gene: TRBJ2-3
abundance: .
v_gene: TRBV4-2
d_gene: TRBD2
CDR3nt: TGTGCCAGCAGCCGACAATCCACTAGCGGGGGGGCCGGCACAGATACGCAGTATTTT
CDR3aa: CASSRQSTSGGAGTDTQYF

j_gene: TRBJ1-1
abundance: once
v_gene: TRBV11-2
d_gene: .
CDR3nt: TGTGCCAGCAGCCCCAGGGTCGGGACTGAAGCTTTCTTT
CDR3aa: CASSPRVGTEAFF

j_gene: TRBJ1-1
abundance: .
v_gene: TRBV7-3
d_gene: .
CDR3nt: TGTGCCAGCAGCTTAGGCAACACGGGCACTGAAGCTTTCTTT
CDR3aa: CASSLGNTGTEAFF

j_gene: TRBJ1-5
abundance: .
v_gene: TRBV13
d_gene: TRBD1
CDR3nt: TGTGCCAGCAGCGAAACAGGGGTTAATCAGCCCCAGCATTTT
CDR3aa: CASSETGVNQPQHF

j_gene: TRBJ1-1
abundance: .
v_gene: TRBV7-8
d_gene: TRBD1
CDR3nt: TGTGCCAGCAGCACCCCAGGGGGCGGTGGTGAAGCTTTCTTT
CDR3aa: CASSTPGGGGEAFF

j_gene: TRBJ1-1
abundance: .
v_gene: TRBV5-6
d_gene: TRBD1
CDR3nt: TGTGCCAGCAGCCCGACAGGGGCCCTGAACACTGAAGCTTTCTTT
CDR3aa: CASSPTGALNTEAFF

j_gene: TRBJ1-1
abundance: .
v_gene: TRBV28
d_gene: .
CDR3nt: TGTGCCAGCAGTTTATCGAATTCAGGGGTAAAGGATTTCTTT
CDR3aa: CASSLSNSGVKDFF

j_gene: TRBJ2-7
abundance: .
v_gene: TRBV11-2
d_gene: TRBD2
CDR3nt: TGTGCCAGCAGCTCGCTAGCGGGAGGGCCCGAGCAGTACTTC
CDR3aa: CASSSLAGGPEQYF

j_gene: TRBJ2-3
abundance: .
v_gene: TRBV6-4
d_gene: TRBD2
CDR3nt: TGTGCCAGCAGTGATTTAGCGGGGGGGTCAGATACGCAGTATTTT
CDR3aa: CASSDLAGGSDTQYF